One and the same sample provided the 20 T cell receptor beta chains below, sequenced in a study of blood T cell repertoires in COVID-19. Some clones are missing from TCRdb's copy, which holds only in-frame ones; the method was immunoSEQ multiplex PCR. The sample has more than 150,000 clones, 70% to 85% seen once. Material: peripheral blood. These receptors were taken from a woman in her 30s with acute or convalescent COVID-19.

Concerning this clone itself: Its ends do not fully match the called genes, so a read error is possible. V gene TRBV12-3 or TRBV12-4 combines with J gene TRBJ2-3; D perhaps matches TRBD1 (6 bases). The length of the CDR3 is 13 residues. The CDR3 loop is CASSLTFDRPENF. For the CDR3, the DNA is TGTGCCAGCAGTTTAACCTTTGACAGGCCTGAGAATTTT.

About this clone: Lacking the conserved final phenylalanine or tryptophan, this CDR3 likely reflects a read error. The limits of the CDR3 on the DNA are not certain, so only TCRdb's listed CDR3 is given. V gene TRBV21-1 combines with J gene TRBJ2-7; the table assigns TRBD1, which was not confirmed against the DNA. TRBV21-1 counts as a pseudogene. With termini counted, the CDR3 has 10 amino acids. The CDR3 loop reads CASSKDLTGK.

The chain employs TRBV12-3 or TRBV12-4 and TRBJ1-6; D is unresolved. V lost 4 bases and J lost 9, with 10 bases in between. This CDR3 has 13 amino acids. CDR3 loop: CASSYSEGSPLHF. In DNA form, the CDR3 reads TGTGCCAGCAGTTACTCGGAGGGTTCACCCCTCCACTTT.

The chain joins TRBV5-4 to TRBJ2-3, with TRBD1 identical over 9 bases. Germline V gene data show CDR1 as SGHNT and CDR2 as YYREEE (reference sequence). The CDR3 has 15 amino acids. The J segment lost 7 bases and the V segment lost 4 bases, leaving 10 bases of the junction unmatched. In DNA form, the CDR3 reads TGTGCCAGCAGCCCGTCCGGGACAGGGAGTAATACGCAGTATTTT. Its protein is CASSPSGTGSNTQYF.

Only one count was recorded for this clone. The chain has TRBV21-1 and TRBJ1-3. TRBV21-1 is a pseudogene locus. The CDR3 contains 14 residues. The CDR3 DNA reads TGTGCCAGCAGCAAACTTCTATCTGGAAACACCATATATTTT. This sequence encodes CASSKLLSGNTIYF.

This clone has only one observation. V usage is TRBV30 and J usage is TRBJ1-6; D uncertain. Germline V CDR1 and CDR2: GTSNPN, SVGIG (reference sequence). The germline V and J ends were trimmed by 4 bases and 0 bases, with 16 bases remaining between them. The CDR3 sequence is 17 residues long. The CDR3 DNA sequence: TGTGCCTGGATGGGAGGGTCGGGAAGCTCCTATAATTCACCCCTCCACTTT. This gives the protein CAWMGGSGSSYNSPLHF.

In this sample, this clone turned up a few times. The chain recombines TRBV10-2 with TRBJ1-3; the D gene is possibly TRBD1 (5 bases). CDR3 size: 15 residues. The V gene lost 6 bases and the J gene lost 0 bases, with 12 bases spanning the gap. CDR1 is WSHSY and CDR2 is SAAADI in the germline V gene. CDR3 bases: TGCGCCAGCAGAACCGGGGGATCCTCTGGAAACACCATATATTTT. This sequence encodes CASRTGGSSGNTIYF.

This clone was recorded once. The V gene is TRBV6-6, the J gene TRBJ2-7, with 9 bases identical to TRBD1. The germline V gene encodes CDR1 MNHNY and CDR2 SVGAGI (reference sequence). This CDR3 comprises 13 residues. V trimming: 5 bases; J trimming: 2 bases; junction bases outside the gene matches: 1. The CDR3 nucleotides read TGTGCCAGCAGTCGGGACAGGGCCTACGAGCAGTACTTC. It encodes CASSRDRAYEQYF.

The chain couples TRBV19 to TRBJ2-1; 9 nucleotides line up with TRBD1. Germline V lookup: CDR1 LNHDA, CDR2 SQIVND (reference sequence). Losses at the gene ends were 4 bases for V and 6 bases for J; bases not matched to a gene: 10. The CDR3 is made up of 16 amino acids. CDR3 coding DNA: TGTGCCAGTAGTACCCAACAGGGGGCTCCAACCAATGAGCAGTTCTTC. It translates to CASSTQQGAPTNEQFF.

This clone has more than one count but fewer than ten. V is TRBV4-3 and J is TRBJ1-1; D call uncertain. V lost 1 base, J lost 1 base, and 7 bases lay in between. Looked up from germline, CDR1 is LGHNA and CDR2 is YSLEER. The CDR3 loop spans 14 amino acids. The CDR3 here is CASSQGSRNTEAFF. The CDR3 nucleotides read TGCGCCAGCAGCCAAGGATCCAGGAACACTGAAGCTTTCTTT.

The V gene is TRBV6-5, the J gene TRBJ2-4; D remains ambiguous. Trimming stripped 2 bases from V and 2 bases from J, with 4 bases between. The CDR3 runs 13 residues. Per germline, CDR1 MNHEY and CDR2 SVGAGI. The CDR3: CASSYSPKNIQYF. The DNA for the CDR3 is TGTGCCAGCAGTTACAGCCCCAAAAACATTCAGTACTTC.

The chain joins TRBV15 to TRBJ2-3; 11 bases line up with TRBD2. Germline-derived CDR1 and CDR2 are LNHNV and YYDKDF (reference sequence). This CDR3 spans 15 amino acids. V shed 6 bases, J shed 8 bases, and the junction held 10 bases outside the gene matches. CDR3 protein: CATSSNSGRARTQYF. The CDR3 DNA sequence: TGTGCCACCAGTAGCAATAGCGGGAGGGCCCGTACGCAGTATTTT.

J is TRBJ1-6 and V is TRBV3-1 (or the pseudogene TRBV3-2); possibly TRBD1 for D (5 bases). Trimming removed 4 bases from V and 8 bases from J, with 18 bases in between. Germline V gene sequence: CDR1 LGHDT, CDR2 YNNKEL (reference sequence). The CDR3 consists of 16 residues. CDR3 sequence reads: CASSPLVLTEHSPLHF. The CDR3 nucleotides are TGTGCCAGCAGCCCTCTAGTCTTGACAGAGCATTCACCCCTCCACTTT.

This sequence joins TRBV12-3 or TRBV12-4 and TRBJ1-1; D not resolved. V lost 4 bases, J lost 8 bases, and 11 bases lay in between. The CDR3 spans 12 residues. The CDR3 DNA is TGTGCCAGCAGTTCTTTTGGCCTCGAAGCTTTCTTT. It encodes CASSSFGLEAFF.

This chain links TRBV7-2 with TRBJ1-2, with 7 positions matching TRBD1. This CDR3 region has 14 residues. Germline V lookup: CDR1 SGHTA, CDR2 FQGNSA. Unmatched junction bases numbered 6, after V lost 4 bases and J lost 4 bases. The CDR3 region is CASSSDRVAYGYTF. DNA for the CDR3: TGTGCCAGCAGCTCAGACAGGGTGGCCTATGGCTACACCTTC.

In DNA form, the CDR3 reads TGTGCCAGCAGCTTAGTAAGAACAGGGTTGGGCTACACCTTC. Protein: CASSLVRTGLGYTF. The chain employs TRBV7-9 and TRBJ1-2; D might be TRBD1 (6 bases). CDR3 size: 14 residues. V gave up 1 base and J gave up 8 bases, with 14 bases separating them. Germline loops: CDR1 SEHNR, CDR2 FQNEAQ (reference sequence).

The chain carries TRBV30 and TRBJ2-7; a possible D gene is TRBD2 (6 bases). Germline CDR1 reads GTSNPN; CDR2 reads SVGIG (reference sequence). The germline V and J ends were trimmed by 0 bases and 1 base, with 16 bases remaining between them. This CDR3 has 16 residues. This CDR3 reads CAWSVAAGGKSYEQYF. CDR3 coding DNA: TGTGCCTGGAGTGTAGCGGCTGGGGGGAAGTCCTACGAGCAGTACTTC. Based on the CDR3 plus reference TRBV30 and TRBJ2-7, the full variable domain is SQTIHQWPATLVQPVGSPLSLECTVEGTSNPNLYWYRQAAGRGLQLLFYSVGIGQISSEVPQNLSASRPQDRQFILSSKKLLLSDSGFYLCAWSVAAGGKSYEQYFGPGTRLTVT.

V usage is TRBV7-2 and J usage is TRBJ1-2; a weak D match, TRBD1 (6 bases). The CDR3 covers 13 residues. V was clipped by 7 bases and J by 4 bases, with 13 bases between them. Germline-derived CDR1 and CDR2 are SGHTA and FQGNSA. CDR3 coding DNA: TGTGCCAGCACCCCAGGACAGTTCTATGGCTACACCTTC. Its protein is CASTPGQFYGYTF.

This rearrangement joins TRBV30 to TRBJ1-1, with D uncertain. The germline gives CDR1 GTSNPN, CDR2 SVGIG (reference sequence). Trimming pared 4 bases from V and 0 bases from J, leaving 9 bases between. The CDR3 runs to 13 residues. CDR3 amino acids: CAWKLAMNTEAFF. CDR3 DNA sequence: TGTGCCTGGAAGTTGGCCATGAACACTGAAGCTTTCTTT. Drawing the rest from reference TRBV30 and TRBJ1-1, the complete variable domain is SQTIHQWPATLVQPVGSPLSLECTVEGTSNPNLYWYRQAAGRGLQLLFYSVGIGQISSEVPQNLSASRPQDRQFILSSKKLLLSDSGFYLCAWKLAMNTEAFFGQGTRLTVV.

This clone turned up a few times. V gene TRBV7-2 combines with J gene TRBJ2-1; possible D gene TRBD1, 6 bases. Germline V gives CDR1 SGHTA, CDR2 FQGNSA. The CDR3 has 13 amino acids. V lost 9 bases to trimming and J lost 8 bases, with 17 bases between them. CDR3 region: CASRRRGFDEQFF. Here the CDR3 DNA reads TGTGCCAGTCGGCGCAGGGGATTCGATGAGCAGTTCTTC.